This T cell receptor (beta chain) was documented in a study of OX40 agonist ivuxolimab in advanced cancers. With regard to the full study: The costimulatory receptor OX40 (CD134) was targeted by ivuxolimab, a fully human IgG2 agonistic monoclonal antibody. A male proportion of 82.7% and a mean age of 60 years, ranging from about 23 to 79, were recorded for the dose-escalation cohort. Prior anti-PD-1, anti-PD-L1 or anti-CTLA-4 therapy was permitted, and checkpoint inhibitors had been received by roughly two fifths of dose-escalation patients. The paper reports the monotherapy dose-escalation portion (N = 52 patients) of the phase I ivuxolimab trial. The purpose of peripheral TCRbeta sequencing was to test whether ivuxolimab changed TCR sequence diversity and led to clonal T-cell expansion. Partial responses occurred in three dose-escalation patients, of whom one had hepatocellular carcinoma and two had cutaneous melanoma. Intravenous ivuxolimab was administered to patients every 2 weeks at six dose levels: 0.01, 0.1, 0.3, 1.5, 3 and 10 mg/kg. Of the 52 patients in dose escalation, some 20 had hepatocellular carcinoma, about 15 had melanoma, 9 had renal cell carcinoma and 9 had head and neck cancer.

General conclusions and limits of the study: After ivuxolimab, more expanded clones were found on average in CD8+ T cells than in CD4+ T cells. The antigen specificity of the peripheral T cells that underwent clonal expansion was not determined. At doses of 0.1 to 3.0 mg/kg, clonal expansion of both CD4+ and CD8+ T cells in blood was seen between baseline and week 6. In the 0.1-3.0 mg/kg groups, partial responders were among the patients with the lowest normalized peripheral clonal expansion, particularly in CD8+ T cells. Low levels of normalized T-cell clonal expansion were also seen in some patients who did not respond.

Genomic DNA was isolated from the sorted cells so that the TCRbeta CDR3 region could be sequenced. The immunoSEQ Assay was used to sequence the TCRbeta CDR3 regions. TCRdb took over this immuneACCESS table, retaining in-frame rearrangements with V and J assigned. Such tables are incomplete; in checked studies, under half of the missing clones stem from an unresolved V gene, and the remainder is unexplained. The sample data list 60,000 to 90,000 clones, and around 87% of these were observed just once. The biggest ten clones account for 5.5% to 8% of the sample. The germline V gene yields MDHEN for CDR1 and SYDVKM for CDR2. Inclusive of the bounding cysteine and phenylalanine, the CDR3 is 16 residues long. Kept here is only the CDR3 DNA, which spans 48 bases and is read in frame from base 1. Between the V and J ends, shortened by 6 bases and 1 base respectively, the junction contains 17 bases. The trial excluded patients who had a history of autoimmune disease or who were on systemic immunosuppression. In every dose cohort, peripheral blood was drawn for TCR sequencing at baseline, cycle 4 day 1, and cycle 7 day 1. Samples were obtained from an open-label, multicenter, first-in-human phase I dose-escalation trial of ivuxolimab. The trial enrolled adults with locally advanced or metastatic head and neck squamous cell, hepatocellular, melanoma or renal cell carcinoma. CD4+ and CD8+ T cells were sorted separately from peripheral blood before TCR sequencing.

For this clone: What this receptor recognizes is not known. The input lacks base qualities; no much larger clone sits a single base away.

The rearranged chain carries TRBV28 and TRBJ2-3, with an unclear D gene assignment. This sequence originates from an adult with an advanced solid tumor such as melanoma, head and neck, liver or kidney cancer. This sample comprised CD4+ or CD8+ T cells sorted from blood, obtained in a trial of the OX40 agonist ivuxolimab. The CDR3 reads CASRSATPVGTDTQYF. At the DNA level, the sequence is TGTGCCAGCAGATCAGCGACACCCGTGGGCACAGATACGCAGTATTTT.